This is a list of T cell receptor beta chains from one sample in a study of shared clonotypes between healthy human individuals. Only in-frame clones appear in the TCRdb table, and some are missing; sequencing was by immunoSEQ multiplex PCR. This sample has over a million clones, with 98% found just once. The sequenced sample consisted of naive CD4+ T cells sorted from blood. Receptors originate from a man aged 30 to 45 in good health. Each CDR3 is given with its conserved first and last residue. Each record gives: D gene, J gene, V gene, clone size, CDR3 DNA, CDR3 protein. The D gene is left open where the match is weak. Not every row has a clone size; where given, it reads once, few, many or a size class.

d_gene: .; j_gene: TRBJ1-2; v_gene: TRBV9; abundance: .; CDR3nt: TGTGCCAGCAGCGCGGGACATCAATACAGCTATGGCTACACCTTC; CDR3aa: CASSAGHQYSYGYTF
d_gene: .; j_gene: TRBJ2-1; v_gene: TRBV18; abundance: .; CDR3nt: TGTGCCAGCTCGCCTACTAGGGATGAGCAGTTCTTC; CDR3aa: CASSPTRDEQFF
d_gene: .; j_gene: TRBJ2-1; v_gene: TRBV5-4; abundance: once; CDR3nt: TGTGCCAGCAGCTTGTGGCGGGCTAACAATGAGCAGTTCTTC; CDR3aa: CASSLWRANNEQFF
d_gene: TRBD2; j_gene: TRBJ2-1; v_gene: TRBV5-6; abundance: .; CDR3nt: TGTGCCAGCAGCCTGATAGCGGGACTCAATGAGCAGTTCTTC; CDR3aa: CASSLIAGLNEQFF
d_gene: .; j_gene: TRBJ1-5; v_gene: TRBV7-8; abundance: .; CDR3nt: TGTGCCAGCAGCTTATCTGCGGGCTATAGCAATCAGCCCCAGCATTTT; CDR3aa: CASSLSAGYSNQPQHF
d_gene: .; j_gene: TRBJ1-5; v_gene: TRBV5-6; abundance: .; CDR3nt: TGTGCCAGCAGCGCCCAGGGTTGGACAGATAGCAATCAGCCCCAGCATTTT; CDR3aa: CASSAQGWTDSNQPQHF
d_gene: .; j_gene: TRBJ2-7; v_gene: TRBV2; abundance: .; CDR3nt: TGTGCCAGCGTTTCCTCGCCCGGCTACGAGCAGTACTTC; CDR3aa: CASVSSPGYEQYF
d_gene: .; j_gene: TRBJ2-1; v_gene: TRBV29-1; abundance: .; CDR3nt: TGCAGCGTTGATCCCACGCGTACCTACAATGAGCAGTTCTTC; CDR3aa: CSVDPTRTYNEQFF
d_gene: TRBD2; j_gene: TRBJ2-5; v_gene: TRBV7-9; abundance: .; CDR3nt: TGTGCCAGCAGCTTACTAGCGGGAGGAGGGGAGACCCAGTACTTC; CDR3aa: CASSLLAGGGETQYF
d_gene: .; j_gene: TRBJ2-7; v_gene: TRBV28; abundance: .; CDR3nt: TGTGCCAGCATGTGGGGCACGGCCTACGAGCAGTACTTC; CDR3aa: CASMWGTAYEQYF
d_gene: .; j_gene: TRBJ2-5; v_gene: TRBV10-3; abundance: .; CDR3nt: TGTGCCATCAGAACAGGAGAGACCCAGTACTTC; CDR3aa: CAIRTGETQYF
d_gene: TRBD1; j_gene: TRBJ2-7; v_gene: TRBV6-5; abundance: .; CDR3nt: TGTGCCAGCAGAATAGACAGGGATGGTTACGAGCAGTACTTC; CDR3aa: CASRIDRDGYEQYF
d_gene: TRBD1; j_gene: TRBJ2-1; v_gene: TRBV5-1; abundance: .; CDR3nt: TGCGCCAGCAGCCCAGGGACAGGGGGTTTAGCGGTTTACAATGAGCAGTTCTTC; CDR3aa: CASSPGTGGLAVYNEQFF
d_gene: TRBD1; j_gene: TRBJ2-7; v_gene: TRBV7-8; abundance: .; CDR3nt: TGTGCCAGCAGCCAGAACAGGGGGCGTGTAAAGTTCCACGAGCAGTACTTC; CDR3aa: CASSQNRGRVKFHEQYF
d_gene: .; j_gene: TRBJ1-5; v_gene: TRBV7-9; abundance: .; CDR3nt: TGTGCCAGCAGCTCACAGGGAAATCAGCCCCAGCATTTT; CDR3aa: CASSSQGNQPQHF
d_gene: .; j_gene: TRBJ2-7; v_gene: TRBV6-1; abundance: .; CDR3nt: TGTGCCAGCACCGTGACAGACCTAGTAACCTACGAGCAGTACTTC; CDR3aa: CASTVTDLVTYEQYF
d_gene: .; j_gene: TRBJ1-3; v_gene: TRBV5-5; abundance: .; CDR3nt: TGTGCCAGCAGCTTGGCCCCCACAGGTCGCTCTGGAAACACCATATATTTT; CDR3aa: CASSLAPTGRSGNTIYF
d_gene: .; j_gene: TRBJ1-5; v_gene: TRBV18; abundance: .; CDR3nt: TGTGCCAGCTCGCCTAGTGACAATCAGCCCCAGCATTTT; CDR3aa: CASSPSDNQPQHF
d_gene: .; j_gene: TRBJ2-5; v_gene: TRBV5-4; abundance: .; CDR3nt: TGTGCCAGCAGAGGGGCGTACCAAGAGACCCAGTACTTC; CDR3aa: CASRGAYQETQYF
d_gene: .; j_gene: TRBJ2-3; v_gene: TRBV28; abundance: .; CDR3nt: TGTGCCAGCAGTTTCGGTCGGGGCTGGAGCACAGATACGCAGTATTTT; CDR3aa: CASSFGRGWSTDTQYF
d_gene: .; j_gene: TRBJ1-1; v_gene: TRBV9; abundance: .; CDR3nt: TGTGCCAGCAGCGTAGGCCTGCAGGGCCTCAGTGAAGCTTTCTTT; CDR3aa: CASSVGLQGLSEAFF
d_gene: .; j_gene: TRBJ2-7; v_gene: TRBV14; abundance: .; CDR3nt: TGTGCCAGCAGCCACCGAGGGATTAGCCTAGAGCAGTACTTC; CDR3aa: CASSHRGISLEQYF
d_gene: .; j_gene: TRBJ2-3; v_gene: TRBV30; abundance: .; CDR3nt: TGTGCCTGGACGGCAACTAGCACAGATACGCAGTATTTT; CDR3aa: CAWTATSTDTQYF
d_gene: .; j_gene: TRBJ2-7; v_gene: TRBV5-4; abundance: .; CDR3nt: TGTGCCAGCCCACCAGAGGACGAGCAGTACTTC; CDR3aa: CASPPEDEQYF
d_gene: TRBD1; j_gene: TRBJ1-3; v_gene: TRBV4-2; abundance: .; CDR3nt: TGTGCCAGCAGCCAGGAATCCGGACAGGCGGTATACACCATATATTTT; CDR3aa: CASSQESGQAVYTIYF
d_gene: TRBD1; j_gene: TRBJ2-5; v_gene: TRBV18; abundance: .; CDR3nt: TGTGCCAGCTCACCTAGGACAGGGCGAGAGACCCAGTACTTC; CDR3aa: CASSPRTGRETQYF
d_gene: .; j_gene: TRBJ2-3; v_gene: TRBV15; abundance: .; CDR3nt: TGTGCCACCCGCGCGGGTGCCCTAGATACGCAGTATTTT; CDR3aa: CATRAGALDTQYF
d_gene: TRBD2; j_gene: TRBJ2-1; v_gene: TRBV15; abundance: .; CDR3nt: TGTGCCACCAGCAGAGGAACTAGCGGGAGGGCGGATGAGCAGTTCTTC; CDR3aa: CATSRGTSGRADEQFF